This TCR beta chain is drawn from a study of neurological immune-mediated disorders. This clonotype was detected ten times or more. Germline values: CDR1 SGHVS, CDR2 FQNEAQ. The V end was cut by 0 bases, the J end by 7 bases, with 7 bases between. The CDR3 length is 13 residues. TCRdb used MiXCR to reprocess the 5' RACE reads, holding one entry per CDR3 protein. This sample has around 15,000 distinct CDR3 sequences, with approximately 8.7% found just once. Specimen: CD8+ T cells from blood. This TCR was sampled from a man in his fifties or sixties in good health. The V and J genes are TRBV7-8 and TRBJ2-1, with unresolved D. CDR3 region: CASSLAEINEQFF. CDR3 nucleotide sequence: TGTGCCAGCAGCTTAGCGGAGATTAATGAGCAGTTCTTC.